This TCR beta chain emerged from a study of control samples from healthy donors and cancer patients. The CDR3 loop spans 14 amino acids. Germline values: CDR1 LGHDT, CDR2 YNNKEL (reference sequence). The V gene end was trimmed by 6 bases and the J gene end by 4 bases; junction bases not matched to a gene: 5. TCRdb keeps only in-frame clones here, not all; method: immunoSEQ multiplex PCR. The sample has some 74,000 clones, over 80% seen once. This chain links TRBV3-1 (or the pseudogene TRBV3-2) with TRBJ2-7, with 11 bases identical to TRBD2. Sequencing was carried out using blood. The origin of this receptor is a man aged 55 to 69 in good health. CDR3 sequence reads: CASRGVAGGYEQYF. In nucleotides, the CDR3 is TGTGCCAGCAGGGGGGTAGCGGGAGGGTACGAGCAGTACTTC.